This TCR beta chain stems from a study of Ad26.COV2.S vaccination and SARS-CoV-2 variants (dated by TCRdb to about 2021). Regarding the complete study: Vaccine-arm donors came from COV1001, a multicentre, randomized, double-blind, placebo-controlled phase I-IIa trial of Ad26.COV2.S in healthy adults. A total of some 30 samples were included in the TCR-sequenced set, comprising roughly 20 Ad26.COV2.S vaccine recipients, 5 placebo recipients and 8 SARS-CoV-2 convalescent individuals. Ad26.COV2.S was given intramuscularly at 5x10^10 or 1x10^11 viral particles, as a single shot or as two shots 56 days apart. Investigators remained blinded to trial group allocation during experiments and outcome assessment. TCRbeta repertoire sequencing was used to assess the specificity and breadth of SARS-CoV-2-reactive T cell receptors after Ad26.COV2.S vaccination. Trial participants were randomized into five groups of five, in which low-dose or high-dose Ad26.COV2.S was given once or twice, or placebo was given on both occasions. The paper as a whole reports these results and caveats: Higher spike-specific TCR breadth was observed in Ad26.COV2.S recipients than in placebo recipients (P = 0.0014). Substantial breadth of spike-specific CD8+ and CD4+ T cell responses was reported after vaccination. Comparable non-spike TCR breadth was observed between vaccine and placebo recipients, consistent with only spike being contained in the vaccine. It was noted by the authors that total T cell responses may have been underestimated by the TCR breadth and depth analyses. The study was not powered to compare responses between vaccine doses or regimens.

The immunoSEQ Assay was used to sequence TCRbeta CDR3 regions. After extraction, genomic DNA underwent amplification by bias-controlled multiplex PCR, followed by high-throughput sequencing. The study's processing was this. To quantify the absolute abundance of every unique TCRbeta CDR3 region, sequences were collapsed and filtered. Usable DNA was measured by amplifying reference genes present in all nucleated cells, and TCRbeta template counts were normalized to that usable DNA to estimate T cell fraction. Repertoire TCRs were annotated as SARS-CoV-2-specific by exact matching of V gene, CDR3 amino acid sequence and J gene to a known reactive TCR set. The reference SARS-CoV-2 TCR set came from MIRA and was filtered for enrichment in COVID-19-positive ImmuneCODE repertoires, removing public or cross-reactive TCRs. Using the MIRA antigens, annotated TCRs were further analysed by specific ORF or by position within an ORF. Breadth was defined as the number of annotated unique rearrangements divided by the total number of unique productive rearrangements, and depth was defined as the summed frequency of the annotated unique rearrangements. TCR breadth was compared between groups using two-sided Wilcoxon rank-sum tests. What TCRdb holds here is the immuneACCESS table cut down to in-frame rearrangements. Part of the clones is not present; checked against another copy, under half of the missing clones reflect an unresolved V gene, and the others are unexplained. D and trimming come from the DNA, and the V and J calls and clone size come from that table. A total of some 480,000 clones appear in this sample, approximately 90% of them only once. The ten top clones hold roughly 12% of the sample.

A remark on this clone: The specificity of this receptor is unknown. There are no base qualities to consult, and no much larger clone falls within one base.

The treatment or condition label corresponds to: around 19 received Ad26.COV2.S at low or high dose, single or two shots; roughly 5 received placebo; per-sample allocation not given. For vaccine and placebo recipients, the sequenced repertoires came from samples collected on day 63 after the first injection. Cohort 1b enrolled 20 to 30 adults aged 18-55 years at a single site in Boston, USA, between 29 July and 7 August 2020. Ad26.COV2.S was a replication-incompetent adenovirus type 26 vector that expressed a prefusion-stabilized SARS-CoV-2 spike protein derived from the original Wuhan strain. V has 5 bases trimmed and J has 5 bases trimmed; junction bases matching no gene number 11. The germline V gene encodes CDR1 MNHEY and CDR2 SMNVEV (reference sequence). Its CDR3 holds 17 amino acids, cysteine through phenylalanine. The DNA shown is the 51-base CDR3, in frame from base 1.

Source: peripheral blood, taken in a trial of Ad26.COV2.S vaccine versus placebo. This TCR was sampled from a person aged 18-60 years who received the Ad26.COV2.S COVID-19 vaccine or a placebo. This sequence uses TRBV27 and TRBJ2-2; TRBD2 agrees with 10 junctional bases. The CDR3 protein sequence reads: CASSLNTGTSETGELFF. The sequenced DNA: TGTGCCAGCAGTCTTAACACCGGGACTAGCGAAACCGGGGAGCTGTTTTTT.